A single sample gave rise to the 15 T cell receptor beta chains below, sequenced in a study of shared clonotypes between healthy human individuals. Using immunoSEQ multiplex PCR, the repertoire was profiled, and TCRdb retains in-frame clones only, with some absent. The table has 2 million or so clones, roughly 95% seen once. Sequenced input: naive CD4+ T cells sorted from blood. The subset denotes: CD45RA+ positively selected. The origin of the receptors is a man aged 18 to 35 in good health.

The chain is built from TRBV5-6 and TRBJ2-6; D ambiguous. The germline CDR1 and CDR2 sequences are SGHDT and YYEEEE. V was clipped by 4 bases and J by 2 bases, with 13 bases between them. The length of the CDR3 is 16 residues. CDR3 bases: TGTGCCAGCAGCCTAACAAGGAGTACTGGGGCCAACGTCCTGACTTTC. Amino acids: CASSLTRSTGANVLTF. The variable domain in full, with the rest retrieved from reference TRBV5-6 and TRBJ2-6, is DAGVTQSPTHLIKTRGQQVTLRCSPKSGHDTVSWYQQALGQGPQFIFQYYEEEERQRGNFPDRFSGHQFPNYSSELNVNALLLGDSALYLCASSLTRSTGANVLTFGAGSRLTVL.

This clone has a count of ten or more. The V and J genes are TRBV7-9 and TRBJ2-2; D not certain. Trimming left V 1 base short and J 2 bases short, with 8 bases between. This CDR3 is built from 15 residues. Germline CDR1 reads SEHNR; CDR2 reads FQNEAQ (reference sequence). The CDR3: CASSLGMGNTGELFF. The DNA of the CDR3 is TGTGCCAGCAGCTTAGGAATGGGAAACACCGGGGAGCTGTTTTTT.

The rearrangement joins TRBV10-3 to TRBJ2-5, with 11 bases matching TRBD2. V was clipped by 8 bases and J by 4 bases; unmatched bases: 12. Germline values: CDR1 ENHRY, CDR2 SYGVKD. The CDR3 contains 16 residues. DNA of the CDR3: TGTGCCATCTGGATCTGTAGCGGGAGGGTTTCAGAGACCCAGTACTTC. Its protein product is CAIWICSGRVSETQYF.

J is TRBJ2-7 and V is TRBV11-2; possibly TRBD1 for D (5 bases). V dropped 5 bases and J dropped 3 bases, with 14 bases sitting between them. This CDR3 has 14 amino acids. Per germline, CDR1 SGHAT and CDR2 FQNNGV. The CDR3 loop is CASSPDSILYEQYF. The DNA of the CDR3 is TGTGCCAGCAGCCCCGACAGTATACTCTACGAGCAGTACTTC.

The chain couples TRBV7-2 to TRBJ1-2; D not certain. Germline-derived CDR1 and CDR2 are SGHTA and FQGNSA. V shed 5 bases and J shed 2 bases, with 15 bases lying between them. The CDR3 runs to 15 residues. The CDR3 spells CASSLISGGNYGYTF. CDR3 in DNA: TGTGCCAGCAGCCTCATTTCGGGAGGGAACTATGGCTACACCTTC.

V and J are TRBV4-1 and TRBJ2-2; perhaps TRBD2 as D (5 bases). This CDR3 comprises 15 residues. Trimming left V 0 bases short and J 6 bases short, with 11 bases between. Germline values: CDR1 MGHRA, CDR2 YSYEKL. The DNA of the CDR3 is TGCGCCAGCAGCCAAGATGAGGGTGGGCCCGGGGAGCTGTTTTTT. Protein sequence: CASSQDEGGPGELFF.

V gene TRBV6-5 combines with J gene TRBJ2-7, with D possibly matching TRBD2 (6 bases). Germline values: CDR1 MNHEY, CDR2 SVGAGI. The CDR3 has 14 amino acids. V was cut by 6 bases and J by 3 bases, with 15 bases left in between. CDR3 in amino acids: CASSNGASVYEQYF. The CDR3 nucleotides are TGTGCCAGCAGCAACGGGGCTAGCGTCTACGAGCAGTACTTC.

The V call is TRBV25-1, the J call TRBJ2-5; D is possibly TRBD2 (6 bases). Trimming pared 6 bases from V and 5 bases from J, leaving 13 bases between. This CDR3 region has 13 residues. Germline V gene lookup returns CDR1 MGHDK and CDR2 SYGVNS. For the CDR3, the DNA is TGTGCCAGCAGAGCCGGGGGTACCGAGACCCAGTACTTC. Residues: CASRAGGTETQYF.

The rearrangement links TRBV6-6 to TRBJ2-1, with 8 bases that match TRBD2. V shed 6 bases, J shed 5 bases, and the junction held 9 bases outside the gene matches. CDR1 is MNHNY and CDR2 is SVGAGI in the germline V gene (reference sequence). The CDR3 runs to 15 residues. CDR3 sequence reads: CASSGGGAVDNEQFF. The CDR3 DNA follows: TGTGCCAGCAGCGGGGGGGGCGCGGTTGACAATGAGCAGTTCTTC.

The chain has TRBV5-1 and TRBJ1-2; D is uncertain. Looked up from germline, CDR1 is SGHRS and CDR2 is YFSETQ. V lost 0 bases, J lost 8 bases, and 11 bases lay in between. The length of the CDR3 is 13 residues. The CDR3: CASSLAYEGGYTF. The CDR3 DNA reads as TGCGCCAGCAGCTTGGCCTACGAGGGAGGCTACACCTTC.

This rearrangement joins TRBV10-3 to TRBJ2-5, with 8 bases identical to TRBD1. Unmatched junction bases numbered 4, after V lost 3 bases and J lost 4 bases. CDR3 size: 14 residues. In germline, CDR1 is ENHRY, CDR2 SYGVKD. The CDR3 protein is CAISDRTGSETQYF. The CDR3, as DNA: TGTGCCATCAGTGATCGGACAGGGTCAGAGACCCAGTACTTC.

The genes are TRBV2 and TRBJ2-3; 9 bases map to TRBD1. This CDR3 is built from 15 residues. With 4 bases clipped from V and 10 bases from J, the junction kept 12 bases outside the gene matches. Germline V gene lookup returns CDR1 SNHLY and CDR2 FYNNEI. This CDR3 is CASSGDRAQSSSQYF. CDR3 nucleotides: TGTGCCAGCAGTGGGGACAGGGCTCAATCCTCTTCGCAGTATTTT.

The rearrangement links TRBV28 to TRBJ2-7; the match to TRBD1 covers 9 bases. This CDR3 spans 15 amino acids. V lost 7 bases, J lost 6 bases, and 13 bases stayed unmatched. Germline V gene sequence: CDR1 MDHEN, CDR2 SYDVKM. The CDR3 loop reads CASTGTGGANREQYF. The CDR3, as DNA: TGTGCCAGCACCGGCACAGGGGGCGCGAATCGCGAGCAGTACTTC.

The chain links TRBV5-1 to TRBJ2-2; 7 bases are shared with TRBD1. The junction had 7 bases not matched to a gene; V was cut back by 3 bases and J by 5 bases. The CDR3 contains 15 residues. Germline V gene lookup returns CDR1 SGHRS and CDR2 YFSETQ. In DNA form, the CDR3 reads TGCGCCAGCAGCTCCGACAGGGTGTGGACCGGGGAGCTGTTTTTT. Translation: CASSSDRVWTGELFF. Variable domain in full (rest from reference TRBV5-1 and TRBJ2-2): KAGVTQTPRYLIKTRGQQVTLSCSPISGHRSVSWYQQTPGQGLQFLFEYFSETQRNKGNFPGRFSGRQFSNSRSEMNVSTLELGDSALYLCASSSDRVWTGELFFGEGSRLTVL.

This clone has a single count. The same CDR3 is also encoded by other DNA sequences in this sample. V gene TRBV28 combines with J gene TRBJ1-5; the D gene is possibly TRBD1 (6 bases). V was shortened by 5 bases and J by 11 bases, with 13 bases between the two germline ends. Germline CDR1 MDHEN, CDR2 SYDVKM. This CDR3 has 12 amino acids. The CDR3 nucleotides are TGTGCCAGCAGTCCGGACAGTCGGGCCCAGCATTTT. Translating it yields CASSPDSRAQHF.